These T cell receptor beta chains were read from a single sample in a study of chemoradiotherapy in HPV16-positive cancers. Profiling relied on immunoSEQ multiplex PCR, and the TCRdb table lists in-frame clones only, not all of them. Among tens of thousands of clones listed, around 89% were seen once. The material sequenced was blood, taken from a patient who underwent chemoradiotherapy. The origin of the receptors is a human donor with HPV-associated anogenital cancer. Both conserved end residues are part of each CDR3. Each record gives: clone size, J gene, V gene, D gene, CDR3 DNA, CDR3 protein. D genes are given only for firm matches. Not every row has a clone size; where given, it reads once, few, many or a size class.

NA TRBJ1-1 TRBV19 NA TGTGCCAGTAGTATTGGGAACACTGAAGCTTTCTTT CASSIGNTEAFF
NA TRBJ2-2 TRBV5-1 NA TGCGCCAGCAGCTTGGTGGAGGGGGACGGGGAGCTGTTTTTT CASSLVEGDGELFF
few TRBJ1-1 TRBV2 NA TGTGCCAGCAAATTCATGAACACTGAAGCTTTCTTT CASKFMNTEAFF
once TRBJ1-2 TRBV25-1 NA TGTGCCAGCAGTGAATATAGTGAGAGCGACAGTGGCTACACCTTC CASSEYSESDSGYTF
NA TRBJ1-2 TRBV4-1 NA TGCGCCAGCAGCCAAGATGGGAGTAGGAACTATGGCTACACCTTC CASSQDGSRNYGYTF
NA TRBJ1-5 TRBV30 NA TGTGCCTGGAATTCACGAAGCAATCAGCCCCAGCATTTT CAWNSRSNQPQHF
NA TRBJ1-5 TRBV28 TRBD1 TGTGCCAGCAGTTTAAGCTCGGGACAGAAGAATCAGCCCCAGCATTTT CASSLSSGQKNQPQHF
NA TRBJ1-2 TRBV6-5 NA TGTGCCAGCAGGGGTAAAAGGGGCGCGGTCGGCTACACCTTC CASRGKRGAVGYTF
NA TRBJ2-2 TRBV2 NA TGTGCCAGCAGTGAACCTCCGCGTCTGGGGGGCAACACCGGGGAGCTGTTTTTT CASSEPPRLGGNTGELFF
NA TRBJ2-3 TRBV5-1 TRBD2 TGCGCCAGCAGCTTTACTAGCGGGGGTGATACGCAGTATTTT CASSFTSGGDTQYF
NA TRBJ1-4 TRBV6-5 TRBD1 TGTGCCAGCAGTCGGGACAGTGAAAAACTGTTTTTT CASSRDSEKLFF
NA TRBJ1-5 TRBV9 NA TGTGCCAGCAGCGTAGAGGATCAGGGGATACAGCCCCAGCATTTT CASSVEDQGIQPQHF
NA TRBJ1-2 TRBV29-1 TRBD1 TGCAGCGTTGCACTAACCCGGGACAGGGGGCCAGGATATGGCTACACCTTC CSVALTRDRGPGYGYTF
few TRBJ1-5 TRBV19 NA TGTGCCAGTAGTATAGCCCTAGGGGACTTAGGTCAGCCCCAGCATTTT CASSIALGDLGQPQHF
NA TRBJ2-7 TRBV11-2 NA TGTGCCAGCAGCTTAGTCGTGGGTCCCCCTTCCTCCTACGAGCAGTACTTC CASSLVVGPPSSYEQYF
NA TRBJ2-1 TRBV6-5 NA TGTGCCAGTTCCGCCTACAATGAGCAGTTCTTC CASSAYNEQFF
few TRBJ2-1 TRBV6-5 NA TGTGCCAGCAGTAGGGGGGCCGAGAATGAGCAGTTCTTC CASSRGAENEQFF
once TRBJ1-3 TRBV7-2 NA TGTGCCAGCGCGCCGCCGGGGCCTGGAAACACCATATATTTT CASAPPGPGNTIYF
NA TRBJ1-2 TRBV6-1 NA TGTGCCAGCAGAAGTCTAGGGGGGAACTATGGCTACACCTTC CASRSLGGNYGYTF
NA TRBJ1-5 TRBV6-5 NA TGTGCCAGCAGATTCTCCGGGGATCAGCCCCAGCATTTT CASRFSGDQPQHF
NA TRBJ1-2 TRBV19 NA TGTGCCAGTAGTTCGAAGGGAGCAATTTATGGCTACACCTTC CASSSKGAIYGYTF
NA TRBJ2-5 TRBV5-8 TRBD2 TGTGCCAGCAGCGCACACGGGGGGGCGGGACAAGAGACCCAGTACTTC CASSAHGGAGQETQYF
once TRBJ1-6 TRBV19 TRBD1 TGTGCCAGTACTGGAGACAGGGGAGTTTCACCCCTCCACTTT CASTGDRGVSPLHF
NA TRBJ1-4 TRBV15 NA TGTGCCACCAGCAGAGAGGGGGACGGTGAAAAACTGTTTTTT CATSREGDGEKLFF
NA TRBJ1-1 TRBV4-1 NA TGCGCCAGCAGAACAACGAGGAACACTGAAGCTTTCTTT CASRTTRNTEAFF
NA TRBJ1-2 TRBV10-3 NA TGTGCCGCCGGAGGAGGAAGGGCTAACTATGGCTACACCTTC CAAGGGRANYGYTF
NA TRBJ2-1 TRBV29-1 TRBD1 TGCAGCGTTCCTTTGATTGGACAGGGCTCCTACAATGAGCAGTTCTTC CSVPLIGQGSYNEQFF
once TRBJ2-1 TRBV11-2 NA TGTGCCAGCAGCTTAGTGCAGGGATCCTACAATGAGCAGTTCTTC CASSLVQGSYNEQFF
NA TRBJ1-2 TRBV7-9 NA TGTGCCAGCAGCTTAGGGTTTGGCTATGGCTACACCTTC CASSLGFGYGYTF
NA TRBJ1-4 TRBV9 NA TGTGCCAGCAGCGTAGTAACGGCAACTAATGAAAAACTGTTTTTT CASSVVTATNEKLFF
NA TRBJ1-2 TRBV6-1 TRBD1 TGTGCCAGCAGTAGCGGACAGGGGGCGCGTGGCTACACCTTC CASSSGQGARGYTF
NA TRBJ1-1 TRBV18 TRBD1 TGTGCCAGCTCTCTAAATGACAGGGCTGAAGCTTTCTTT CASSLNDRAEAFF
NA TRBJ2-3 TRBV19 NA TGTGCCAGTAGTATTGGGGCTTCGGCCCTGAATGCGCAGTATTTT CASSIGASALNAQYF
NA TRBJ2-4 TRBV19 TRBD1 TGTGCCACCATGGGGACAGACAAACGTCTAGCCAAAAACATTCAGTACTTC CATMGTDKRLAKNIQYF
NA TRBJ2-7 TRBV7-8 NA TGTGCCAGCAGCTTAGAGGTTATCGGGACTGCGACTTTCGACGAGCAGTACTTC CASSLEVIGTATFDEQYF
NA TRBJ1-1 TRBV5-1 NA TGCGCCAGCGGAAAAAACCCGACGGAGAACACTGAAGCTTTCTTT CASGKNPTENTEAFF
once TRBJ1-1 TRBV6-1 NA TGTGCCAGCAGTGTCCTGGCAGGTACCGGGACTGAAGCTTTCTTT CASSVLAGTGTEAFF